This TCR beta chain was found in a study of blood T cell repertoires in COVID-19. About the study: The United States, Italy and Spain supplied acute and convalescent COVID-19 samples. The cDNA or gDNA used as material had been derived from T cells, B-cell-depleted T cells, or PBMCs.

V was cut by 4 bases and J by 4 bases, with 11 bases left in between. Germline-derived CDR1 and CDR2 are SGDLS and YYNGEE. The CDR3 runs 13 residues. Some clones are missing from TCRdb's copy, which holds only in-frame ones; the method was immunoSEQ multiplex PCR. The sample shows more than 110,000 clones, roughly 80% of them seen only once. Sequenced material: peripheral blood. This chain links TRBV9 with TRBJ1-1; D unclear. The sequence derives from a human donor in a cohort sampled during active COVID-19. For the CDR3, the DNA is TGTGCCAGCAGCCCCCAGGCGGGCACTGAAGCTTTCTTT. It yields the protein CASSPQAGTEAFF.